This T cell receptor beta chain was sequenced for a study of blood T cell repertoires in COVID-19. Study-wide context: The United States, Italy and Spain were the sources of the acute and convalescent COVID-19 samples. From T cells, B-cell-depleted T cells, or PBMCs came the material, which was cDNA or gDNA.

Per the authors' pipeline: Scientists estimated how many nucleated cells there were by amplifying reference gene primers. Measured with immunoSEQ multiplex PCR; TCRdb has only the in-frame clones, and not every one. D and trimming come from the DNA, and the V and J calls and clone size come from that table. Found here are 200,000 to 250,000 clones, about 90% of them singletons; the top ten hold more than 0.95%. This clonotype was obtained from a man aged 30 to 39 with acute or convalescent COVID-19. The specimen sequenced was peripheral blood.

CDR3 amino acids: CASSQGAQGAGIYGYTF. The CDR3, as DNA: TGCGCCAGCAGCCAAGGGGCACAGGGGGCAGGTATCTATGGCTACACCTTC. V gene TRBV4-1 combines with J gene TRBJ1-2, with TRBD1 matching over 9 bases. CDR3 length: 17 amino acids. The trim removed 1 base at V and 4 bases at J, leaving 10 bases unmatched. From germline, CDR1 is MGHRA and CDR2 YSYEKL.